This T cell receptor beta chain was captured by sequencing in a study of blood T cells in healthy people across ages. CDR3 length: 11 amino acids. The junction had 1 base not matched to a gene; V was cut back by 5 bases and J by 7 bases. Germline assignment: CDR1 MNHEY and CDR2 SVGAGI. This clonotype was observed a handful of times. Given a much more abundant clone one base away, this may be a read error. For the second PCR, which ran for about 7 to 11 cycles, a sample-barcoded 5' primer and a J-beta primer mix were used. A minimum of 3 million CDR3-containing paired-end reads was obtained for each sample. TCRdb reprocessed the 5' RACE reads with MiXCR, giving one entry per CDR3 protein. This sample carries some 1.5 million distinct CDR3 sequences, roughly 43% of them seen once, and the ten largest clones take approximately 4%.

The specimen sequenced was blood. This TCR was recovered from a woman in her late teens or twenties in good health. The rearrangement uses TRBV6-5 and TRBJ1-2, with 7 bases lining up with TRBD1. The CDR3 here is CASSHRGGYTF. CDR3 sequence (DNA): TGTGCCAGCAGTCACAGGGGTGGCTACACCTTC.